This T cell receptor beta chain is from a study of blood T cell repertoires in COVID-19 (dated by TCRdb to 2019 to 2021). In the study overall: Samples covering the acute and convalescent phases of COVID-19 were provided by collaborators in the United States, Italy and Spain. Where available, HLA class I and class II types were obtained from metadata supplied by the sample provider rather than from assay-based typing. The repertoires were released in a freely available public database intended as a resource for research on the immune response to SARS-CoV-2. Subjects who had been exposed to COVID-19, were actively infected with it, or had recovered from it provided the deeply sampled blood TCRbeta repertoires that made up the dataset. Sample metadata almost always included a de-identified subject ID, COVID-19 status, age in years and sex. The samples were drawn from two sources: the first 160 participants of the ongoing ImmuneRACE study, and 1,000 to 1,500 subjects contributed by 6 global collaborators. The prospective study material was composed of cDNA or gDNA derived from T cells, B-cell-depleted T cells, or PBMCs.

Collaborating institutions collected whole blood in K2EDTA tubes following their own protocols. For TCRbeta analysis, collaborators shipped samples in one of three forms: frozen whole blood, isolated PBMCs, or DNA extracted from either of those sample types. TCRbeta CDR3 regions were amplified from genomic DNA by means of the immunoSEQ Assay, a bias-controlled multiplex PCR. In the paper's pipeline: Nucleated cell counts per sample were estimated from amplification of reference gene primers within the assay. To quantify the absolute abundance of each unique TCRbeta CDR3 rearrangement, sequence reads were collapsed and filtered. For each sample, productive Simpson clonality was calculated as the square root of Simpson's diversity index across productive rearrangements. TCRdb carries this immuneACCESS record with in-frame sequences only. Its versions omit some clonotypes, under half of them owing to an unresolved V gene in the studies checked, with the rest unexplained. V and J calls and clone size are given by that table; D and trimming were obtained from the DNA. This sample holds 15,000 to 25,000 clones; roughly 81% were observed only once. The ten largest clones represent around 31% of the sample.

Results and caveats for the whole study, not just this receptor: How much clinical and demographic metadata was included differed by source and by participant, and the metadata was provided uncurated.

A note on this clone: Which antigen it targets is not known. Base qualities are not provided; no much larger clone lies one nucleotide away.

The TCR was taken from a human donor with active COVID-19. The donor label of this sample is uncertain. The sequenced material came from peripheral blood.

The CDR3 region reads CASSLYDRGGTDTQYF. The DNA sequence is as follows: TGTGCCAGCAGTTTATACGACAGGGGGGGCACAGATACGCAGTATTTT. This chain joins TRBV27 to TRBJ2-3, with TRBD1 identical over 9 junction bases. The CDR3 sequence holds 16 residues, the cysteine and phenylalanine included. Kept here is only the CDR3 DNA, which spans 48 bases and is read in frame from base 1. From V the trimming removes 1 base and from J it removes 1 base, while the gene matches leave 3 bases of the junction unaccounted for. The germline V gene (reference sequence) sets CDR1 to MNHEY and CDR2 to SMNVEV.